The next 29 T cell receptor beta chains were all read from a single sample in a study of blood T cell repertoires in COVID-19. The table came from immunoSEQ multiplex PCR; TCRdb's copy has only in-frame clones and leaves some out. The sample lists about 330,000 clones; more than 75% were seen once. The specimen sequenced was PBMCs or T cells enriched from blood (not recorded which). The source is a woman in her 30s who had recovered from COVID-19.

The chain uses TRBV2 and TRBJ1-6, with D perhaps TRBD1 (5 bases). V was pared by 2 bases and J by 7 bases, with 18 bases between. CDR1 is SNHLY and CDR2 is FYNNEI in the germline V gene. The CDR3 length is 17 residues. The CDR3 DNA follows: TGTGCCAGCAGTGAACGGGGGGTCGAGACAGAGAATTCACCCCTCCACTTT. Amino acids: CASSERGVETENSPLHF.

The chain employs TRBV11-2 and TRBJ1-2; D call uncertain. Germline V CDR1 and CDR2: SGHAT, FQNNGV. Trimming removed 5 bases from V and 7 bases from J, with 14 bases in between. The CDR3 loop spans 13 amino acids. This CDR3 reads CASSPGLEGGYTF. The CDR3 DNA follows: TGTGCCAGCAGCCCGGGCCTGGAGGGTGGCTACACCTTC.

CDR3 in DNA: TGTGCCAGCAGTATCGGGCGGGGGCAAGAGACCCAGTACTTC. Amino acids: CASSIGRGQETQYF. The V and J genes are TRBV6-5 and TRBJ2-5, with 7 bases aligning to TRBD2. Per the germline V gene, CDR1 is MNHEY and CDR2 is SVGAGI. The CDR3 is 14 amino acids. V lost 5 bases and J lost 2; bases outside the gene matches: 5.

Note on this clone: The same CDR3 arises from other DNA sequences in this sample as well. The V and J genes are TRBV7-9 and TRBJ1-4; D is undetermined. Trimming cost V 3 bases and J 6 bases, with 20 bases left between them. Germline V lookup: CDR1 SEHNR, CDR2 FQNEAQ (reference sequence). This CDR3 is 17 amino acids long. CDR3: CASSLTQYWSGDEKLFF. Here the CDR3 DNA reads TGTGCCAGCAGCTTGACCCAGTATTGGTCCGGGGATGAAAAACTGTTTTTT.

The V and J genes are TRBV28 and TRBJ2-7, with D possibly TRBD1 on 7 matching bases. Germline values: CDR1 MDHEN, CDR2 SYDVKM. The CDR3 runs to 15 residues. Trimming removed 4 bases at V and 0 bases at J, with 13 bases between. The CDR3 DNA sequence: TGTGCCAGCAGTTCACCCCAGGGGGGCTCCTACGAGCAGTACTTC. Protein: CASSSPQGGSYEQYF.

The chain joins TRBV19 to TRBJ1-1; no definite D call. Germline CDR1 is LNHDA and CDR2 is SQIVND (reference sequence). CDR3 length: 13 residues. V lost 1 base and J 4 bases, leaving 7 bases between the germline ends. The CDR3 is CASSIVRSTEAFF. DNA of the CDR3: TGTGCCAGTAGTATAGTGAGAAGCACTGAAGCTTTCTTT.

The chain carries TRBV7-8 and TRBJ1-1; 7 positions match TRBD1. Per germline, CDR1 SGHVS and CDR2 FQNEAQ. The CDR3 consists of 16 residues. Trimming at V came to 5 bases and at J to 4 bases, leaving 13 bases not matched to a gene. CDR3 loop: CASSPGQARGPTEAFF. CDR3 in DNA: TGTGCCAGCAGCCCAGGACAGGCGAGGGGTCCCACTGAAGCTTTCTTT. Full variable domain (missing parts from reference TRBV7-8 and TRBJ1-1): GAGVSQSPRYKVAKRGQDVALRCDPISGHVSLFWYQQALGQGPEFLTYFQNEAQLDKSGLPSDRFFAERPEGSVSTLKIQRTQQEDSAVYLCASSPGQARGPTEAFFGQGTRLTVV.

The V call is TRBV5-4, the J call TRBJ1-6; a weak D match, TRBD1 (6 bases). The CDR3 runs to 15 residues. V was clipped by 4 bases and J by 10 bases, with 18 bases between them. Germline CDR1 reads SGHNT; CDR2 reads YYREEE (reference sequence). CDR3 amino acids: CASSLEGHRGSPLHF. The CDR3, as DNA: TGTGCCAGCAGCCTCGAGGGACATCGTGGCTCACCCCTCCACTTT.

Concerning this clone itself: This sample also contains other DNA sequences that code for the same CDR3. The chain has TRBV2 and TRBJ2-7; 8 nucleotides match TRBD2. V lost 1 base, J lost 4 bases, and 6 bases stayed unmatched. Germline CDR1 reads SNHLY; CDR2 reads FYNNEI. This CDR3 has 15 amino acids. DNA for the CDR3: TGTGCCAGCAGTGAAGGGTTAGCGGGGTTTTACGAGCAGTACTTC. Residues: CASSEGLAGFYEQYF.

Comment on this clone: Other DNA variants within this sample encode the same CDR3. The rearrangement links TRBV5-1 to TRBJ2-1, with 9 bases fitting TRBD2. Trimming cost V 2 bases and J 3 bases; bases outside gene matches: 3. CDR3 length: 15 residues. Germline V CDR1 and CDR2: SGHRS, YFSETQ. The CDR3 loop reads CASSLAGGDYNEQFF. CDR3 nucleotides: TGCGCCAGCAGCTTAGCGGGGGGAGACTACAATGAGCAGTTCTTC.

The J gene is TRBJ2-7, the V gene TRBV5-1, with TRBD1 as a possible D gene (5 bases). Trimming removed 2 bases from V and 5 bases from J, with 11 bases in between. This CDR3 is built from 13 residues. The germline gives CDR1 SGHRS, CDR2 YFSETQ. The CDR3 spells CASSLQVSDEQYF. The CDR3 DNA reads as TGCGCCAGCAGCTTACAGGTTTCGGACGAGCAGTACTTC.

This sequence joins TRBV2 and TRBJ2-2; TRBD1 agrees at 8 bases. CDR1 is SNHLY, CDR2 FYNNEI, per germline. The CDR3 covers 14 residues. V trimming: 10 bases; J trimming: 0 bases; junction bases outside the gene matches: 4. The CDR3, as DNA: TGTGCCACCCGGACAGGGCCGAACACCGGGGAGCTGTTTTTT. Translated: CATRTGPNTGELFF. The variable domain in full, with the rest retrieved from reference TRBV2 and TRBJ2-2, is EPEVTQTPSHQVTQMGQEVILRCVPISNHLYFYWYRQILGQKVEFLVSFYNNEISEKSEIFDDQFSVERPDGSNFTLKIRSTKLEDSAMYFCATRTGPNTGELFFGEGSRLTVL.

The chain links TRBV12-3 or TRBV12-4 to TRBJ1-1; the D gene is possibly TRBD1 (5 bases). The length of the CDR3 is 12 residues. The V gene lost 7 bases and the J gene lost 1 base, with 7 bases spanning the gap. The CDR3 sequence is CASTDRNTEAFF. Written as DNA, the CDR3 is TGTGCCAGCACTGACAGGAACACTGAAGCTTTCTTT.

This clone was found a few times. The chain combines TRBV30 with TRBJ1-5; the D is unclear. With 3 bases removed from V and 3 bases from J, the gap between germline ends came to 15 bases. The CDR3 runs to 15 residues. Germline CDR1 GTSNPN, CDR2 SVGIG (reference sequence). The CDR3 nucleotides are TGTGCCTGGAGCCAATTACCAGGAAACAATCAGCCCCAGCATTTT. Its protein product is CAWSQLPGNNQPQHF.

The chain joins TRBV30 to TRBJ1-5, with 7 nucleotides matching TRBD1. There are 16 residues in the CDR3. With 2 bases clipped from V and 6 bases from J, the junction kept 13 bases outside the gene matches. Germline CDR1 is GTSNPN and CDR2 is SVGIG (reference sequence). CDR3 residues: CAWSLDRVGPGQPQHF. As DNA, the CDR3 is TGTGCCTGGAGTTTAGACAGGGTGGGCCCGGGTCAGCCCCAGCATTTT.

The rearrangement uses TRBV7-3 and TRBJ2-1; 9 bases align to TRBD1. Germline V CDR1 and CDR2: SGHTA, FQGTGA. This CDR3 comprises 14 residues. The junction had 4 bases not matched to a gene; V was cut back by 3 bases and J by 7 bases. CDR3 DNA: TGTGCCAGCAGCTTTCCCGGGACAGGGAATGAGCAGTTCTTC. It codes for CASSFPGTGNEQFF.

This sequence joins TRBV15 and TRBJ2-2; D is uncertain. The V end lost 0 bases, the J end lost 4 bases, and 12 bases lay between the germline ends. Per germline, CDR1 LNHNV and CDR2 YYDKDF (reference sequence). This CDR3 spans 16 amino acids. CDR3 residues: CATSRDPTPITGELFF. The CDR3 region has the DNA TGTGCCACCAGCAGAGATCCGACACCTATCACCGGGGAGCTGTTTTTT.

This clone is a singleton in its sample. The V gene is TRBV12-3 or TRBV12-4, the J gene TRBJ1-1, with TRBD1 identical over 7 bases. The CDR3 has 13 residues. The trim removed 5 bases at V and 8 bases at J, leaving 8 bases unmatched. CDR3 in DNA: TGTGCCAGCAGTCCAGAGGGGGCCAGGGAAGCTTTCTTT. Its protein is CASSPEGAREAFF.

The rearrangement joins TRBV19 to TRBJ1-1, with D unclear. The CDR3 is made up of 13 amino acids. V was cut by 3 bases and J by 3 bases, with 8 bases left in between. Germline assignment: CDR1 LNHDA and CDR2 SQIVND (reference sequence). This chain's CDR3 is CASSMAQHTEAFF. DNA for the CDR3: TGTGCCAGTAGTATGGCCCAACACACTGAAGCTTTCTTT.

This clone was observed a single time. The CDR3 coding sequence is TGTGCCAGCAGTGTCGGGGGGCATCAGCCCCAGCATTTT. Translation gives CASSVGGHQPQHF. This sequence joins TRBV2 and TRBJ1-5; TRBD1 is a possible D gene (6 bases). Trimming pared 4 bases from V and 5 bases from J, leaving 9 bases between. Germline V gives CDR1 SNHLY, CDR2 FYNNEI. This CDR3 contains 13 residues.

This sequence joins TRBV6-1 and TRBJ2-7, with TRBD1 as a possible D gene (6 bases). The germline V gene encodes CDR1 MNHNS and CDR2 SASEGT. With 1 base removed from V and 2 bases from J, the gap between germline ends came to 15 bases. There are 16 residues in the CDR3. This CDR3 is CASSEDRDNHAYEQYF. The CDR3 DNA reads as TGTGCCAGCAGTGAAGATAGGGACAACCACGCCTACGAGCAGTACTTC.

This rearrangement joins TRBV7-8 to TRBJ1-5; TRBD1 matches 9 bases. This CDR3 region has 17 residues. CDR1 is SGHVS and CDR2 is FQNEAQ in the germline V gene. The ends lost 5 bases at V and 3 bases at J; junction bases unmatched: 11. This CDR3 is CASSDIWDRVPNQPQHF. In DNA, the CDR3 is TGTGCCAGCAGCGACATCTGGGACAGGGTCCCCAATCAGCCCCAGCATTTT.

This sequence joins TRBV6-2 or TRBV6-3 and TRBJ1-6, with D possibly matching TRBD1 (5 bases). CDR1 is MNHEY, CDR2 SVGEGT, per germline. The CDR3 consists of 15 residues. Trimming stripped 4 bases from V and 6 bases from J, with 13 bases between. Written as DNA, the CDR3 is TGTGCCAGCAGTTTTCGACAGTCGAGTAATTCACCCCTCCACTTT. Its translation is CASSFRQSSNSPLHF.

The chain links TRBV24-1 to TRBJ1-5; the D is unclear. Trimming took 5 bases from V and 5 from J, leaving 9 bases between them. Germline CDR1 is KGHDR and CDR2 is SFDVKD. This CDR3 comprises 13 residues. The CDR3 reads CATSGGGYQPQHF. CDR3 sequence (DNA): TGTGCCACCAGTGGAGGAGGGTATCAGCCCCAGCATTTT.

This chain uses TRBV15 with TRBJ2-2; TRBD1 is a possible D gene (6 bases). This CDR3 is 15 amino acids long. Germline CDR1 is LNHNV and CDR2 is YYDKDF (reference sequence). V lost 1 base and J lost 1, with 7 bases in between. CDR3 sequence reads: CATSRGTVNTGELFF. DNA of the CDR3: TGTGCCACCAGCAGAGGGACAGTGAACACCGGGGAGCTGTTTTTT.

The V and J genes are TRBV9 and TRBJ1-1, with 12 bases aligning to TRBD1. This CDR3 spans 19 amino acids. CDR1 is SGDLS, CDR2 YYNGEE, per germline. The trim removed 2 bases at V and 0 bases at J, leaving 11 bases unmatched. The CDR3 sequence is CASSVSPGQGASMNTEAFF. CDR3 in DNA: TGTGCCAGCAGCGTGAGCCCGGGACAGGGGGCCAGCATGAACACTGAAGCTTTCTTT.

The chain uses TRBV9 and TRBJ2-5; D is uncertain. Trimming took 0 bases from V and 1 from J, leaving 7 bases between them. The germline gives CDR1 SGDLS, CDR2 YYNGEE. The CDR3 is made up of 14 amino acids. The CDR3 nucleotides are TGTGCCAGCAGCGTAGGGGCTGGCCAAGAGACCCAGTACTTC. This encodes CASSVGAGQETQYF.

The gene calls are TRBV5-1 and TRBJ1-1, with TRBD1 as a possible D gene (5 bases). V lost 4 bases and J lost 2, with 24 bases in between. The CDR3 contains 18 residues. The V gene's germline CDR1 is SGHRS and CDR2 YFSETQ. CDR3 bases: TGCGCCAGCAGCCAACCGGGGGTCTGGGCGGGAGGTAACACTGAAGCTTTCTTT. Translation gives CASSQPGVWAGGNTEAFF.

The chain is built from TRBV6-5 and TRBJ2-7, with a weak D call TRBD2 (5 bases). V gave up 0 bases and J gave up 4 bases, with 13 bases separating them. The CDR3 is 15 residues long. The germline CDR1 and CDR2 sequences are MNHEY and SVGAGI. The CDR3 bases are TGTGCCAGCAGTTACTCTCCCAACACGGGGTACGAGCAGTACTTC. This translates into CASSYSPNTGYEQYF.